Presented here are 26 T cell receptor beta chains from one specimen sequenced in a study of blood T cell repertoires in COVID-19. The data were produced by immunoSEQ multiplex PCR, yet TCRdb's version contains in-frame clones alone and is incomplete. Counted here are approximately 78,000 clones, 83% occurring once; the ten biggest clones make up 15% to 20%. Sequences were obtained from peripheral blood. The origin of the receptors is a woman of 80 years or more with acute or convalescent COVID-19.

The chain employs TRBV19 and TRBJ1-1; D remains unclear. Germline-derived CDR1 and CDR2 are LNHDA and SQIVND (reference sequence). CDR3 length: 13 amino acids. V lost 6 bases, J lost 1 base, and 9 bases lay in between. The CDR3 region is CASRRRTNTEAFF. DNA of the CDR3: TGTGCCAGTAGGCGGCGAACGAACACTGAAGCTTTCTTT.

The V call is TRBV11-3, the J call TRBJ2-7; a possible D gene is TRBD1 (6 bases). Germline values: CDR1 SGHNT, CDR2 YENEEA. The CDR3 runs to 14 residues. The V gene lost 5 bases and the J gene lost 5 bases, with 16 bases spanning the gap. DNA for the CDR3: TGTGCCAGCAGCCTTTCCAGGGGAAACCACGAGCAGTACTTC. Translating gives CASSLSRGNHEQYF.

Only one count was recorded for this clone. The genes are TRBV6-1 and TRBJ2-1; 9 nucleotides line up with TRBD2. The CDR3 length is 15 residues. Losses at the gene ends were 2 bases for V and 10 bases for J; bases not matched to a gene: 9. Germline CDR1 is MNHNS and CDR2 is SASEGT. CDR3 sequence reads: CASSEFPSGASEQFF. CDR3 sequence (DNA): TGTGCCAGCAGTGAATTCCCTAGCGGGGCAAGCGAGCAGTTCTTC.

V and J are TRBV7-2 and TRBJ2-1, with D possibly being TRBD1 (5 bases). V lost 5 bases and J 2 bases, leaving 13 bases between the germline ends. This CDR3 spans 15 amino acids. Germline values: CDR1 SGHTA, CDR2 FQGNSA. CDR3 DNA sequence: TGTGCCAGCAGCCCCGGCAGGGCCACCTACAATGAGCAGTTCTTC. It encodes CASSPGRATYNEQFF.

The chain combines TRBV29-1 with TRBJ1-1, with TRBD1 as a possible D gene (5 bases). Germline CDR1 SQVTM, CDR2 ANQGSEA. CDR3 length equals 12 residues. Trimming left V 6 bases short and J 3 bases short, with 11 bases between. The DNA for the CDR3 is TGCAGCGTGGACACGATTGACACTGAAGCTTTCTTT. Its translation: CSVDTIDTEAFF.

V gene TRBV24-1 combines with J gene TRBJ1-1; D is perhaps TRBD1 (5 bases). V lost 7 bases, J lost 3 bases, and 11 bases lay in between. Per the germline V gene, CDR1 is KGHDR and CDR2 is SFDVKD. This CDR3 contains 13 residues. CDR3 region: CATREQGYTEAFF. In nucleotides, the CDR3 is TGTGCCACCAGGGAGCAGGGATACACTGAAGCTTTCTTT.

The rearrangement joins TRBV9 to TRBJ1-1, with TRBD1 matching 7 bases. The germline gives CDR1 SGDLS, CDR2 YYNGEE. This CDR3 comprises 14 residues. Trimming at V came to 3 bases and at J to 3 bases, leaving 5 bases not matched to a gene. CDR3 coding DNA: TGTGCCAGCAGCGCGGGACAGAAAGACACTGAAGCTTTCTTT. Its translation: CASSAGQKDTEAFF.

The CDR3 coding sequence is TGTGCTAGTGGTTTGCTCGGTCCTAATGAAAAACTGTTTTTT. It codes for CASGLLGPNEKLFF. The rearrangement links TRBV12-5 to TRBJ1-4; no firm D call. V was cut by 2 bases and J by 3 bases, with 7 bases left in between. CDR1 is LGHNT, CDR2 FRNRAP, per germline. CDR3 length equals 14 residues.

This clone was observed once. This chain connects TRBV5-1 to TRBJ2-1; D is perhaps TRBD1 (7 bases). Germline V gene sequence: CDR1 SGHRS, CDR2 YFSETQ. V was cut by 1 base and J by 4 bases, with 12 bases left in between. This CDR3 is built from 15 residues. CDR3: CASSLQTGTYNEQFF. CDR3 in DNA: TGCGCCAGCAGCTTGCAGACAGGGACTTACAATGAGCAGTTCTTC.

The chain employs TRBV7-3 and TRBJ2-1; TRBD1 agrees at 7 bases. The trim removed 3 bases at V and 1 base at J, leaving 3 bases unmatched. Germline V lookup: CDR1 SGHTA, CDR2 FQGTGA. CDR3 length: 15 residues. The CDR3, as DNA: TGTGCCAGCAGCTTCGACAGGGCTTCCTACAATGAGCAGTTCTTC. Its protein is CASSFDRASYNEQFF. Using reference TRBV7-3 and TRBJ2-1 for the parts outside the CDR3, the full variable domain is GAGVSQTPSNKVTEKGKYVELRCDPISGHTALYWYRQSLGQGPEFLIYFQGTGAADDSGLPNDRFFAVRPEGSVSTLKIQRTERGDSAVYLCASSFDRASYNEQFFGPGTRLTVL.

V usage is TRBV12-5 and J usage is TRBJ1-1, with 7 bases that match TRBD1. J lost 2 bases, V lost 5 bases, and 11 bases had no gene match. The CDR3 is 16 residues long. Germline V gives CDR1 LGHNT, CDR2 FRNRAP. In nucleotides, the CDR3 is TGTGCTAGTGGTCCACCGTGGGACAGTGCTAACACTGAAGCTTTCTTT. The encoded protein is CASGPPWDSANTEAFF.

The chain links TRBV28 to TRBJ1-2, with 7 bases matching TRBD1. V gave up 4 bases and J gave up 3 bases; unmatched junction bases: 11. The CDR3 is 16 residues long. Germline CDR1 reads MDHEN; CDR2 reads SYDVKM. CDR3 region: CASSSPRQGIYYGYTF. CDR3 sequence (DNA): TGTGCCAGCAGTTCCCCCCGACAGGGTATTTACTATGGCTACACCTTC.

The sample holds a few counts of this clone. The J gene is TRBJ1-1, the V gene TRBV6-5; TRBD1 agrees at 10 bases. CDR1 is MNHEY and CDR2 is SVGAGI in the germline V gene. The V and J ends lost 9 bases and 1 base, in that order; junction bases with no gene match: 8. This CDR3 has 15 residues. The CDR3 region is CASGDRGSGNTEAFF. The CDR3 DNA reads TGTGCCAGTGGGGACAGGGGATCGGGGAACACTGAAGCTTTCTTT.

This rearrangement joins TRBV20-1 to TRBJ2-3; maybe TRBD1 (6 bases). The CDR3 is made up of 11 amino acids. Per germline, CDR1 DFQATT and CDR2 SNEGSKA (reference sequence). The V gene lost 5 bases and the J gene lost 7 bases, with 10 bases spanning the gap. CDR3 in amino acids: CSAPQGNTQYF. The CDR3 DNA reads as TGCAGTGCTCCCCAGGGGAATACGCAGTATTTT.

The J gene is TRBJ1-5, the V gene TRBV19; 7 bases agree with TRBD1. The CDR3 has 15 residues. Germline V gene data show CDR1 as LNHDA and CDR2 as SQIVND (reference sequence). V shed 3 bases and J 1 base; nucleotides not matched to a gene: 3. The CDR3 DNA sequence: TGTGCCAGTAGTATCTCAGGGGGGAGCAATCAGCCCCAGCATTTT. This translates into CASSISGGSNQPQHF.

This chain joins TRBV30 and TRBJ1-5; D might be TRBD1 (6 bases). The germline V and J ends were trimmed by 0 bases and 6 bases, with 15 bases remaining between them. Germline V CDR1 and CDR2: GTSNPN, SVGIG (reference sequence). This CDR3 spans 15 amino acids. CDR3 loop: CAWSVRGRGGQPQHF. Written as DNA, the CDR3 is TGTGCCTGGAGTGTACGGGGCAGGGGTGGTCAGCCCCAGCATTTT. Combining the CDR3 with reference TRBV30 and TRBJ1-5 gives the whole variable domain SQTIHQWPATLVQPVGSPLSLECTVEGTSNPNLYWYRQAAGRGLQLLFYSVGIGQISSEVPQNLSASRPQDRQFILSSKKLLLSDSGFYLCAWSVRGRGGQPQHFGDGTRLSIL.

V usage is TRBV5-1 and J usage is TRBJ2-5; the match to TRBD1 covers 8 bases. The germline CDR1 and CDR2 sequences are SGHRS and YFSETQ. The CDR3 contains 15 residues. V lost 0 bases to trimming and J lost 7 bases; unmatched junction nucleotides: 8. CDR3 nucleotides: TGCGCCAGCAGCTTGGCAGGGGGCTCTGTCGCGACCCAGTACTTC. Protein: CASSLAGGSVATQYF.

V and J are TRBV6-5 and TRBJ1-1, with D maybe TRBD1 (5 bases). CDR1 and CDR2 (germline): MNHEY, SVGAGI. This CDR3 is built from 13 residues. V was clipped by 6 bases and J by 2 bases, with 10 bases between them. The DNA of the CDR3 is TGTGCCAGCAGGGCGGGGGGAAACACTGAAGCTTTCTTT. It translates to CASRAGGNTEAFF.

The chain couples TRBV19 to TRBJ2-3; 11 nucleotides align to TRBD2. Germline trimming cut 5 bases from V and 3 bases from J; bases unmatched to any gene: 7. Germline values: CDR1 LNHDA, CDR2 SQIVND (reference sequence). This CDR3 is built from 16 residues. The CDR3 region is CASSVVAGGPTDTQYF. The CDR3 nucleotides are TGTGCCAGTAGTGTGGTAGCGGGAGGGCCTACAGATACGCAGTATTTT.

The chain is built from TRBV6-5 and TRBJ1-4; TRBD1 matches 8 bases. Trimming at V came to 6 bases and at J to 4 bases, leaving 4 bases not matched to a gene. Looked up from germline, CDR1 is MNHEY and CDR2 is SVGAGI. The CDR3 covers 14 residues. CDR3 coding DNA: TGTGCCAGCAGAGGACAGGGACGTAATGAAAAACTGTTTTTT. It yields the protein CASRGQGRNEKLFF.

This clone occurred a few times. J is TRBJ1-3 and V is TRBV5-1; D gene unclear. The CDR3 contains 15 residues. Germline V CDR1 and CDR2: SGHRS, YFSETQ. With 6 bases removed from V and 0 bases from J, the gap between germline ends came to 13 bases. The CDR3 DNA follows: TGCGCCAGCAAACGAATGGGAGCCTCTGGAAACACCATATATTTT. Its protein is CASKRMGASGNTIYF.

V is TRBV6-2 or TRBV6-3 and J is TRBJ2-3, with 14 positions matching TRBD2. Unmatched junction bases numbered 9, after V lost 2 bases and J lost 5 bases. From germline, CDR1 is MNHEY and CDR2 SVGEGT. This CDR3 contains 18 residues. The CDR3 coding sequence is TGTGCCAGCAGTTACAGGTGGGGACTAGCGGGAGTTCAAGATACGCAGTATTTT. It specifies CASSYRWGLAGVQDTQYF.

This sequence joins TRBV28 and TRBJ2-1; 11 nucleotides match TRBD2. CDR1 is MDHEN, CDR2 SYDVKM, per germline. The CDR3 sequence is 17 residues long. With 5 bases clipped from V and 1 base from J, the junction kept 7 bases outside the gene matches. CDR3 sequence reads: CASSKPTSGISYNEQFF. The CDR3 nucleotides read TGTGCCAGCAGTAAGCCGACTAGCGGGATTTCCTACAATGAGCAGTTCTTC.

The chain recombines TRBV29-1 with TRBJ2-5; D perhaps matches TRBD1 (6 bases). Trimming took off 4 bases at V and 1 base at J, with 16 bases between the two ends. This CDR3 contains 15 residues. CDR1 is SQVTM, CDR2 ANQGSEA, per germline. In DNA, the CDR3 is TGCAGCGTTGCCCCCATGGCAGGGGCCCAAGAGACCCAGTACTTC. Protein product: CSVAPMAGAQETQYF.

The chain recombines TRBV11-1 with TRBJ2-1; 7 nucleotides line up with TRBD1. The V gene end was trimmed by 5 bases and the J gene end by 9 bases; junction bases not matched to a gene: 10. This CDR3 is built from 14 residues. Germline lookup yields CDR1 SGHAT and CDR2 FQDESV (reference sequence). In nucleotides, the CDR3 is TGTGCCAGCAGCCTAGGCCTCCGACAGGGTGAGCAGTTCTTC. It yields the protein CASSLGLRQGEQFF.

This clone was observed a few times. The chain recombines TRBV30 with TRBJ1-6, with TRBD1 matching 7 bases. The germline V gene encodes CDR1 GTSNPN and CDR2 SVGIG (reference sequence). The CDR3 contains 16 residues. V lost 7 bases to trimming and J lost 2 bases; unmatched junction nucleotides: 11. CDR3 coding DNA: TGTGCCTCCACGTCAACAGGGGCCCCCTATAATTCACCCCTCCACTTT. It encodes CASTSTGAPYNSPLHF.